The 11 T cell receptor beta chains listed next were all sequenced from one sample in a study of PD-1 blockade in mismatch repair-deficient tumors. Only in-frame clones appear in the TCRdb table, and some are missing; sequencing was by immunoSEQ multiplex PCR. The table has roughly 32,000 clones, about 85% seen once. This sample comprised PBMCs, obtained around 6 weeks after starting pembrolizumab. The receptors originated from an adult with mismatch repair-deficient cancer.

This clone came up a few times. The gene calls are TRBV7-6 and TRBJ2-1; 10 bases match TRBD2. The CDR3 is 16 amino acids. V shed 4 bases, J shed 5 bases, and the junction held 8 bases outside the gene matches. Germline CDR1 and CDR2: SGHVS and FNYEAQ. CDR3 amino acids: CASSSGVAGGDNEQFF. The CDR3, as DNA: TGTGCCAGCAGCTCAGGGGTAGCGGGAGGAGACAATGAGCAGTTCTTC.

The chain joins TRBV28 to TRBJ2-7, with 9 bases that match TRBD1. With V trimmed by 10 bases and J by 4 bases, 14 bases remained unmatched. There are 15 residues in the CDR3. The germline V gene has CDR1 MDHEN and CDR2 SYDVKM. The CDR3 protein is CATLGEGQGRYEQYF. CDR3 nucleotides: TGTGCCACACTAGGCGAGGGACAGGGTAGGTACGAGCAGTACTTC.

The chain has TRBV11-2 and TRBJ1-5, with a tentative D call TRBD1 (5 bases). Trimming stripped 0 bases from V and 0 bases from J, with 12 bases between. Germline V gene lookup returns CDR1 SGHAT and CDR2 FQNNGV. The length of the CDR3 is 17 residues. The chain's CDR3 is CASSLDRDFYSNQPQHF. Written as DNA, the CDR3 is TGTGCCAGCAGCTTAGACCGGGACTTCTATAGCAATCAGCCCCAGCATTTT.

The chain recombines TRBV6-1 with TRBJ2-1, with a tentative D call TRBD2 (6 bases). CDR1 MNHNS and CDR2 SASEGT come from the germline V gene. Trimming removed 7 bases from V and 9 bases from J, with 22 bases in between. The CDR3 covers 15 residues. The CDR3 here is CASKHLREMLGEQFF. CDR3 nucleotide sequence: TGTGCCAGCAAACATCTCCGGGAGATGTTGGGTGAGCAGTTCTTC.

The chain joins TRBV10-2 to TRBJ1-1; 9 nucleotides agree with TRBD1. V trimming: 6 bases; J trimming: 0 bases; junction bases outside the gene matches: 5. This CDR3 is 15 amino acids long. Germline CDR1 reads WSHSY; CDR2 reads SAAADI. Here the CDR3 reads CASRRTGDLNTEAFF. DNA of the CDR3: TGCGCCAGCAGACGGACAGGGGACCTGAACACTGAAGCTTTCTTT.

The chain has TRBV5-1 and TRBJ2-1; 12 bases line up with TRBD2. V gave up 4 bases and J gave up 8 bases; unmatched junction bases: 10. Germline-derived CDR1 and CDR2 are SGHRS and YFSETQ. This CDR3 is 16 amino acids long. The CDR3 DNA is TGCGCCAGCAGCCCTAGACTAGCGGGAGTCGTGGATGAGCAGTTCTTC. Residues: CASSPRLAGVVDEQFF. Combining the CDR3 with reference TRBV5-1 and TRBJ2-1 gives the whole variable domain KAGVTQTPRYLIKTRGQQVTLSCSPISGHRSVSWYQQTPGQGLQFLFEYFSETQRNKGNFPGRFSGRQFSNSRSEMNVSTLELGDSALYLCASSPRLAGVVDEQFFGPGTRLTVL.

This chain connects TRBV10-2 to TRBJ1-1; 9 positions agree with TRBD1. J gave up 6 bases and V 0 bases, and 5 bases lay outside the gene matches. Looked up from germline, CDR1 is WSHSY and CDR2 is SAAADI. This CDR3 is built from 15 residues. The CDR3 loop is CASSESGTGTAEAFF. The CDR3 DNA reads as TGCGCCAGCAGTGAGTCCGGGACAGGGACCGCTGAAGCTTTCTTT.

This clone occurred a few times. The V and J genes are TRBV6-5 and TRBJ2-3; TRBD1 matches at 8 bases. CDR3 length: 15 residues. Germline trimming cut 6 bases from V and 5 bases from J; bases unmatched to any gene: 10. CDR1 and CDR2 (germline): MNHEY, SVGAGI. The CDR3 is CASSVQGASGDTQYF. In DNA, the CDR3 is TGTGCCAGCAGCGTCCAGGGGGCGTCAGGAGATACGCAGTATTTT.

This rearrangement joins TRBV28 to TRBJ2-5; tentatively, D is TRBD1 (8 bases). The V end was cut by 8 bases, the J end by 4 bases, with 23 bases between. Germline CDR1 is MDHEN and CDR2 is SYDVKM. This CDR3 comprises 16 residues. The CDR3: CASGGGGRGLRETQYF. CDR3 nucleotide sequence: TGTGCCAGCGGGGGAGGGGGCAGGGGGCTCCGAGAGACCCAGTACTTC.

The CDR3 spells CASSQDHFYEQYF. CDR3 coding DNA: TGCGCCAGCAGCCAAGATCACTTTTACGAGCAGTACTTC. V usage is TRBV4-1 and J usage is TRBJ2-7; no firm D call. The V and J ends lost 0 bases and 4 bases respectively, with 7 bases between them. The CDR3 runs to 13 residues. Per germline, CDR1 MGHRA and CDR2 YSYEKL.

This clone is a singleton in its sample. The chain recombines TRBV2 with TRBJ2-1; D perhaps matches TRBD2 (5 bases). There are 14 residues in the CDR3. Trimming pared 8 bases from V and 6 bases from J, leaving 17 bases between. Germline assignment: CDR1 SNHLY and CDR2 FYNNEI. CDR3 in amino acids: CASGPSVSGNEQFF. The CDR3 nucleotides read TGTGCCAGCGGGCCCAGTGTCAGCGGCAATGAGCAGTTCTTC.